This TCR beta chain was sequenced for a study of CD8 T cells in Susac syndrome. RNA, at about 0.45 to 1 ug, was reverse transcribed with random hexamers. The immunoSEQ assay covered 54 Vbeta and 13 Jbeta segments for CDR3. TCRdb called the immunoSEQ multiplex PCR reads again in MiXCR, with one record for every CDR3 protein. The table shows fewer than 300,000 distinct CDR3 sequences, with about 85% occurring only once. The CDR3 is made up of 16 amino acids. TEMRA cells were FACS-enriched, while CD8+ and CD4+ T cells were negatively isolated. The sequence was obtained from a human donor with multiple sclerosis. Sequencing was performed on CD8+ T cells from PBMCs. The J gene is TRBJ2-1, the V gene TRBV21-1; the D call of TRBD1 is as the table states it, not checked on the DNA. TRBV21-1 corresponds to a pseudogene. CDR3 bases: TGTGCCAGCAGCACACATCTCCTACAGGGTACTCATGAGCAGTTCTTC. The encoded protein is CASSTHLLQGTHEQFF.